This T cell receptor (beta chain) was captured by sequencing in a study of cytomegalovirus exposure and HLA in healthy donors. This CDR3 comprises 15 residues. The germline gives CDR1 SGHRS, CDR2 YFSETQ. After removal of 1 base from V and 5 bases from J, the junction contained 8 bases not matched to a gene. PCR was performed using 60 Vbeta and 13 Jbeta primers. Clones were sequenced by immunoSEQ multiplex PCR, and TCRdb holds only the in-frame ones, with some missing. The data show about 190,000 clones, roughly 80% seen once. This TCR derives from a man in his fifties in good health and CMV-seronegative. V is TRBV5-1 and J is TRBJ1-1; 7 positions match TRBD1. Source material: PBMCs. In nucleotides, the CDR3 is TGCGCCAGCAGCTTGTCGGCCACAGGGGTAACTGAAGCTTTCTTT. It codes for CASSLSATGVTEAFF.